These 18 T cell receptor beta chains share one sample of origin, sequenced in a study of early stage breast cancer tumors. Here immunoSEQ multiplex PCR was the method, and the copy in TCRdb shows in-frame clones only, minus some. Of just under 30,000 clones listed, approximately 84% are singletons. Source material: blood. Receptor source: a person aged 45-60 years with breast cancer.

The chain uses TRBV5-5 and TRBJ2-1; D gene uncertain. The germline V gene encodes CDR1 SGHKS and CDR2 YYEKEE (reference sequence). The CDR3 runs 12 residues. V lost 6 bases and J lost 10, with 14 bases in between. CDR3 in DNA: TGTGCCAGCACCCCCAGAGACGGCGAGCAGTTCTTC. Its protein product is CASTPRDGEQFF.

The gene calls are TRBV2 and TRBJ2-1; 7 bases agree with TRBD1. Germline V CDR1 and CDR2: SNHLY, FYNNEI. Trimming cost V 3 bases and J 6 bases; bases outside gene matches: 11. This CDR3 is built from 16 residues. In DNA form, the CDR3 reads TGTGCCAGCAGTGAGCGCAGGGGGACGTTAGGCAATGAGCAGTTCTTC. This encodes CASSERRGTLGNEQFF.

V gene TRBV4-2 combines with J gene TRBJ2-7; D may correspond to TRBD1 or TRBD2 (5 bases each). Trimming took off 3 bases at V and 4 bases at J, with 13 bases between the two ends. Germline V gene sequence: CDR1 LGHNA, CDR2 YNFKEQ. The CDR3 runs 14 residues. CDR3 amino acids: CASSQDRDGYEQYF. The CDR3 nucleotides are TGTGCCAGCAGCCAGGACCGGGACGGGTACGAGCAGTACTTC.

The V gene is TRBV27, the J gene TRBJ2-6, with D possibly matching TRBD1 (5 bases). V lost 7 bases and J lost 0, with 7 bases in between. The CDR3 totals 14 residues. Germline V gene sequence: CDR1 MNHEY, CDR2 SMNVEV (reference sequence). The CDR3 nucleotides read TGTGCCAGCAAACAGGCCTCTGGGGCCAACGTCCTGACTTTC. Protein: CASKQASGANVLTF.

This clone was seen a single time. The chain carries TRBV6-5 and TRBJ1-2; the match to TRBD1 covers 8 bases. The germline V gene has CDR1 MNHEY and CDR2 SVGAGI. V gave up 6 bases and J gave up 8 bases; unmatched junction bases: 2. This CDR3 has 11 residues. The CDR3 DNA reads TGTGCCAGCAGGAGGGACAGGGGCTACACCTTC. Its translation: CASRRDRGYTF.

V and J are TRBV19 and TRBJ2-2; a possible D gene is TRBD1 (5 bases). V lost 9 bases to trimming and J lost 2 bases, with 13 bases between them. The CDR3 spans 14 residues. Germline CDR1 LNHDA, CDR2 SQIVND (reference sequence). This CDR3 is CASQRTPNTGELFF. CDR3 nucleotides: TGTGCCAGCCAGAGGACACCCAACACCGGGGAGCTGTTTTTT.

The V and J genes are TRBV10-3 and TRBJ2-7, with D maybe TRBD1 (5 bases). Trimming removed 6 bases from V and 3 bases from J, with 12 bases in between. Germline-derived CDR1 and CDR2 are ENHRY and SYGVKD. The CDR3 runs 13 residues. The chain's CDR3 is CAISVGQGYEQYF. The CDR3 DNA is TGTGCCATCAGCGTAGGTCAGGGCTACGAGCAGTACTTC.

This clone was seen a single time. The J gene is TRBJ2-5, the V gene TRBV9, with D perhaps TRBD1 or TRBD2 (5 bases each). Trimming removed 0 bases at V and 5 bases at J, with 11 bases between. Per germline, CDR1 SGDLS and CDR2 YYNGEE. The CDR3 is 14 amino acids. The CDR3 sequence: CASSVEGAGETQYF. In DNA form, the CDR3 reads TGTGCCAGCAGCGTAGAAGGGGCGGGTGAGACCCAGTACTTC.

The V gene is TRBV27, the J gene TRBJ1-1, with no clear D. The germline gives CDR1 MNHEY, CDR2 SMNVEV (reference sequence). CDR3 size: 14 residues. V was shortened by 6 bases and J by 1 base, with 12 bases between the two germline ends. CDR3 DNA: TGTGCCAGCAGGCTAAGCGGTTCGAACACTGAAGCTTTCTTT. Translating it yields CASRLSGSNTEAFF.

The chain joins TRBV9 to TRBJ1-5; D is uncertain. The CDR3 extends over 16 amino acids. V dropped 4 bases and J dropped 3 bases, with 17 bases sitting between them. In germline, CDR1 is SGDLS, CDR2 YYNGEE. Here the CDR3 reads CASSPDLGQNNQPQHF. The CDR3 bases are TGTGCCAGCAGCCCTGATTTGGGTCAGAACAATCAGCCCCAGCATTTT.

The V and J genes are TRBV5-1 and TRBJ2-3, with TRBD2 identical over 8 bases. Per the germline V gene, CDR1 is SGHRS and CDR2 is YFSETQ. Trimming cost V 4 bases and J 6 bases; bases outside gene matches: 13. This CDR3 spans 16 amino acids. Here the CDR3 reads CASSPMGGSSGDTQYF. The DNA for the CDR3 is TGCGCCAGCAGCCCCATGGGAGGCTCTAGCGGGGATACGCAGTATTTT.

This clone was detected only a few times. The chain is built from TRBV28 and TRBJ1-2, with 10 bases that match TRBD1. The CDR3 runs 14 residues. From germline, CDR1 is MDHEN and CDR2 SYDVKM. V was clipped by 8 bases and J by 3 bases; unmatched bases: 6. DNA of the CDR3: TGTGCCAGCCGATTGGGACAGGGGTACTATGGCTACACCTTC. It specifies CASRLGQGYYGYTF.

The chain has TRBV5-1 and TRBJ2-5; 9 bases line up with TRBD2. Germline V gene lookup returns CDR1 SGHRS and CDR2 YFSETQ. Trimming removed 0 bases from V and 1 base from J; junction bases left unmatched: 4. The CDR3 runs to 16 residues. CDR3 bases: TGCGCCAGCAGCTTGGATCCAGCGGGAGGCCAAGAGACCCAGTACTTC. It is translated as CASSLDPAGGQETQYF.

The J gene is TRBJ2-1, the V gene TRBV7-9, with a weak D call TRBD2 (7 bases). CDR1 and CDR2 (germline): SEHNR, FQNEAQ (reference sequence). The CDR3 contains 17 residues. The V end was cut by 1 base, the J end by 0 bases, with 13 bases between. The CDR3: CASSLGGGGLSYNEQFF. The CDR3 DNA sequence: TGTGCCAGCAGCTTAGGAGGGGGGGGGCTCTCCTACAATGAGCAGTTCTTC.

This chain connects TRBV9 to TRBJ2-2; TRBD2 might be the D (5 bases). Germline loops: CDR1 SGDLS, CDR2 YYNGEE. V was shortened by 0 bases and J by 7 bases, with 22 bases between the two germline ends. The CDR3 is 18 residues long. Here the CDR3 reads CASSVVPDPGRGGGELFF. Written as DNA, the CDR3 is TGTGCCAGCAGCGTAGTGCCCGACCCAGGAAGAGGAGGCGGGGAGCTGTTTTTT. Full variable domain (remainder filled in from reference TRBV9 and TRBJ2-2): DSGVTQTPKHLITATGQRVTLRCSPRSGDLSVYWYQQSLDQGLQFLIQYYNGEERAKGNILERFSAQQFPDLHSELNLSSLELGDSALYFCASSVVPDPGRGGGELFFGEGSRLTVL.

The chain combines TRBV18 with TRBJ2-5; 12 positions match TRBD2. This CDR3 comprises 15 residues. V gave up 3 bases and J gave up 5 bases; unmatched junction bases: 4. Germline V lookup: CDR1 KGHSH, CDR2 LQKENI. The CDR3 region is CASSPTSGSGETQYF. DNA for the CDR3: TGTGCCAGCTCACCGACTAGCGGGAGTGGGGAGACCCAGTACTTC.

The chain couples TRBV2 to TRBJ2-4, with D unresolved. V gave up 6 bases and J gave up 3 bases, with 18 bases separating them. CDR1 SNHLY and CDR2 FYNNEI come from the germline V gene. CDR3 length: 16 amino acids. Written as DNA, the CDR3 is TGTGCCAGCAGCCTGTTGACACGGTCGGGCAAAAACATTCAGTACTTC. Translated, it gives CASSLLTRSGKNIQYF. Supplemented by reference TRBV2 and TRBJ2-4, the full variable domain reads EPEVTQTPSHQVTQMGQEVILRCVPISNHLYFYWYRQILGQKVEFLVSFYNNEISEKSEIFDDQFSVERPDGSNFTLKIRSTKLEDSAMYFCASSLLTRSGKNIQYFGAGTRLSVL.

This chain joins TRBV5-6 and TRBJ1-1, with 7 bases aligning to TRBD1. V lost 4 bases, J lost 0 bases, and 3 bases stayed unmatched. CDR3 length: 14 residues. Germline-derived CDR1 and CDR2 are SGHDT and YYEEEE. For the CDR3, the DNA is TGTGCCAGCAGCAAAGACAGGGTGAACACTGAAGCTTTCTTT. It yields the protein CASSKDRVNTEAFF.